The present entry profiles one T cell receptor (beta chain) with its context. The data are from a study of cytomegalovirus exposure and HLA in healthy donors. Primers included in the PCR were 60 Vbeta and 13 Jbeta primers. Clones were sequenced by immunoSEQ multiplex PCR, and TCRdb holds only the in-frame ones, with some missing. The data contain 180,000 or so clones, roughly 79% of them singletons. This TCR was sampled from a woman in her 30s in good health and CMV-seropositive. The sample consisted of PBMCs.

DNA of the CDR3: TGTGCCAGCAGTTTACCGATAGGAGTTGACAATGAGCAGTTCTTC. Its translation is CASSLPIGVDNEQFF. V usage is TRBV2 and J usage is TRBJ2-1; D is ambiguous. The CDR3 sequence is 15 residues long. Germline CDR1 reads SNHLY; CDR2 reads FYNNEI. V was trimmed by 5 bases and J by 5 bases, leaving 16 bases between them.